The 25 T cell receptor beta chains below all came from one sample that was sequenced in a study of cytomegalovirus exposure and HLA in healthy donors. Primers included in the PCR were 60 Vbeta and 13 Jbeta primers. Profiling relied on immunoSEQ multiplex PCR, and the TCRdb table lists in-frame clones only, not all of them. Found here are some 150,000 clones, 72% of them singletons; the top ten hold over 2%. The sample comprised PBMCs. These receptors were collected from a man aged 35-49 years in good health and CMV-seronegative.

The genes are TRBV29-1 and TRBJ2-1, with 8 bases that match TRBD2. The CDR3 extends over 16 amino acids. The ends lost 7 bases at V and 2 bases at J; junction bases unmatched: 13. CDR1 is SQVTM and CDR2 is ANQGSEA in the germline V gene. The DNA of the CDR3 is TGCAGCGCTGGCGGGGAGCGGGGGAAGACCTACAATGAGCAGTTCTTC. The encoded protein is CSAGGERGKTYNEQFF.

Only a few counts were recorded for this clone. The genes are TRBV7-8 and TRBJ2-1; perhaps TRBD2 as D (5 bases). The CDR3 covers 13 residues. Trimming cost V 1 base and J 11 bases, with 12 bases left between them. Germline CDR1 is SGHVS and CDR2 is FQNEAQ. The CDR3 is CASSLEAARKQFF. The CDR3 DNA reads TGTGCCAGCAGCTTAGAAGCGGCTAGGAAGCAGTTCTTC. Combining the CDR3 with reference TRBV7-8 and TRBJ2-1 gives the whole variable domain GAGVSQSPRYKVAKRGQDVALRCDPISGHVSLFWYQQALGQGPEFLTYFQNEAQLDKSGLPSDRFFAERPEGSVSTLKIQRTQQEDSAVYLCASSLEAARKQFFGPGTRLTVL.

This chain uses TRBV7-9 with TRBJ1-2; D gene ambiguous. The V end was cut by 5 bases, the J end by 8 bases, with 21 bases between. The CDR3 is 15 residues long. CDR1 SEHNR and CDR2 FQNEAQ come from the germline V gene (reference sequence). This CDR3 reads CASSPLGRRRKGYTF. In nucleotides, the CDR3 is TGTGCCAGCAGCCCGCTGGGCCGCCGAAGGAAGGGCTACACCTTC.

This clone was counted only a few times. This chain uses TRBV5-1 with TRBJ1-1; the match to TRBD1 covers 7 bases. From germline, CDR1 is SGHRS and CDR2 YFSETQ. With V trimmed by 3 bases and J by 1 base, 6 bases remained unmatched. The CDR3 consists of 15 residues. CDR3 coding DNA: TGCGCCAGCAGCTCGTGGACAGGAGAGAACACTGAAGCTTTCTTT. Its protein product is CASSSWTGENTEAFF.

The chain has TRBV9 and TRBJ2-1; perhaps TRBD2 as D (5 bases). This CDR3 region has 13 residues. Germline CDR1 SGDLS, CDR2 YYNGEE. The V end lost 0 bases, the J end lost 6 bases, and 7 bases lay between the germline ends. The CDR3 spells CASSVVGSNEQFF. The CDR3 bases are TGTGCCAGCAGCGTAGTAGGGAGCAATGAGCAGTTCTTC.

The rearrangement joins TRBV4-2 to TRBJ2-2; D might be TRBD1 (5 bases). CDR3 length: 16 residues. The germline V gene encodes CDR1 LGHNA and CDR2 YNFKEQ. The V end was cut by 0 bases, the J end by 5 bases, with 13 bases between. DNA for the CDR3: TGTGCCAGCAGCCAAGAGCCAAGGGGCGGAACCGGGGAGCTGTTTTTT. Residues: CASSQEPRGGTGELFF.

The gene calls are TRBV5-1 and TRBJ2-3; a weak D match, TRBD1 (5 bases). From germline, CDR1 is SGHRS and CDR2 YFSETQ. The CDR3 has 15 amino acids. V was pared by 7 bases and J by 2 bases, with 17 bases between. The DNA of the CDR3 is TGCGCCAGCGCCCGAGATAGGGGTGACACAGATACGCAGTATTTT. Its protein is CASARDRGDTDTQYF.

CDR3 region: CASSPGLAGGPNEQFF. CDR3 coding DNA: TGTGCCAGCAGCCCCGGACTAGCGGGGGGCCCCAATGAGCAGTTCTTC. The V and J genes are TRBV13 and TRBJ2-1; TRBD2 matches at 14 bases. CDR3 size: 16 residues. The V gene's germline CDR1 is PRHDT and CDR2 FYEKMQ (reference sequence). V lost 5 bases and J lost 6; bases outside the gene matches: 6.

This sequence joins TRBV27 and TRBJ1-3, with a weak D call TRBD1 (6 bases). This CDR3 has 21 residues. V was cut by 5 bases and J by 9 bases, with 38 bases left in between. Germline CDR1 is MNHEY and CDR2 is SMNVEV (reference sequence). CDR3 sequence: CASSLGTKRERTDLKRSTIYF. The CDR3 region has the DNA TGTGCCAGCAGTCTAGGCACGAAAAGAGAGCGGACAGATCTGAAGAGGAGCACCATATATTTT.

This clone was seen a handful of times. The CDR3: CASSLGGRGVEQYF. CDR3 coding DNA: TGTGCCAGCAGCTTGGGGGGCAGGGGGGTCGAGCAGTACTTC. The chain couples TRBV5-6 to TRBJ2-7, with D perhaps TRBD1 (7 bases). The CDR3 totals 14 residues. Trimming removed 0 bases from V and 6 bases from J, with 13 bases in between. Germline values: CDR1 SGHDT, CDR2 YYEEEE. Drawing the rest from reference TRBV5-6 and TRBJ2-7, the complete variable domain is DAGVTQSPTHLIKTRGQQVTLRCSPKSGHDTVSWYQQALGQGPQFIFQYYEEEERQRGNFPDRFSGHQFPNYSSELNVNALLLGDSALYLCASSLGGRGVEQYFGPGTRLTVT.

Only a few counts were recorded for this clone. The J gene is TRBJ2-7, the V gene TRBV6-1, with TRBD1 as a possible D gene (6 bases). There are 13 residues in the CDR3. Germline V CDR1 and CDR2: MNHNS, SASEGT. V lost 6 bases and J 2 bases, leaving 11 bases between the germline ends. CDR3 coding DNA: TGTGCCAGCAGGAACCGGGACACCTACGAGCAGTACTTC. Translated, it gives CASRNRDTYEQYF.

This chain links TRBV19 with TRBJ1-5; D gene ambiguous. Between the trimmed V and J ends, which lost 3 bases and 5 bases, there was a span of 14 bases. This CDR3 is 15 amino acids long. CDR1 is LNHDA, CDR2 SQIVND, per germline (reference sequence). The DNA of the CDR3 is TGTGCCAGTAGTATGCTGGAGGGTTTACATCAGCCCCAGCATTTT. Protein product: CASSMLEGLHQPQHF.

This clone was seen only a few times. V gene TRBV25-1 combines with J gene TRBJ2-7, with TRBD1 matching 8 bases. V trimming: 0 bases; J trimming: 5 bases; junction bases outside the gene matches: 3. Germline V gene lookup returns CDR1 MGHDK and CDR2 SYGVNS. The CDR3 runs to 14 residues. CDR3 bases: TGTGCCAGCAGTGAATACAGGGGGCCAAACGAGCAGTACTTC. It codes for CASSEYRGPNEQYF.

The chain is built from TRBV11-2 and TRBJ2-7, with 10 positions matching TRBD2. V lost 4 bases, J lost 3 bases, and 3 bases stayed unmatched. Per germline, CDR1 SGHAT and CDR2 FQNNGV. The CDR3 covers 14 residues. CDR3 DNA: TGTGCCAGCAGCTCACTAGCGGGGTTCTACGAGCAGTACTTC. The encoded protein is CASSSLAGFYEQYF.

The chain uses TRBV14 and TRBJ1-2; weak D call: TRBD1 (5 bases). The V and J ends lost 2 bases and 2 bases respectively, with 18 bases between them. CDR1 and CDR2 (germline): SGHDN, FVKESK. CDR3 length: 17 residues. CDR3 protein: CASSQIFRARVNYGYTF. The CDR3 nucleotides read TGTGCCAGCAGCCAAATCTTCAGGGCGCGCGTGAACTATGGCTACACCTTC.

This clone came up a few times. The chain combines TRBV5-6 with TRBJ1-6; D may be TRBD1 (5 bases). The CDR3 runs 15 residues. The ends were cut back, 3 bases at V and 8 bases at J, with 15 bases in the middle. Germline CDR1 and CDR2: SGHDT and YYEEEE. The CDR3 spells CASSWFSQGYSPLHF. The CDR3 region has the DNA TGTGCCAGCAGCTGGTTCAGCCAGGGTTATTCACCCCTCCACTTT.

This clone has just a few counts. This rearrangement joins TRBV4-1 to TRBJ2-7, with TRBD2 matching over 9 bases. CDR1 and CDR2 (germline): MGHRA, YSYEKL. CDR3 length equals 15 residues. V shed 1 base and J 2 bases; nucleotides not matched to a gene: 3. CDR3 loop: CASSQGASGTYEQYF. The CDR3 bases are TGCGCCAGCAGCCAAGGGGCTAGCGGGACCTACGAGCAGTACTTC.

This sequence joins TRBV6-6 and TRBJ2-2; TRBD1 aligns across 7 bases. Germline trimming cut 5 bases from V and 0 bases from J; bases unmatched to any gene: 0. CDR3 length: 14 residues. CDR1 is MNHNY and CDR2 is SVGAGI in the germline V gene (reference sequence). CDR3 residues: CASSTGANTGELFF. In DNA form, the CDR3 reads TGTGCCAGCAGTACAGGGGCGAACACCGGGGAGCTGTTTTTT.

The gene calls are TRBV6-5 and TRBJ1-1; D possibly corresponds to TRBD1 (6 bases). Trimming stripped 0 bases from V and 1 base from J, with 12 bases between. The V gene's germline CDR1 is MNHEY and CDR2 SVGAGI. CDR3 length: 16 residues. The CDR3 DNA reads as TGTGCCAGCAGTTACTCGTCGGGACAAACGAACACTGAAGCTTTCTTT. Amino acids: CASSYSSGQTNTEAFF.

The chain combines TRBV10-3 with TRBJ2-3, with TRBD2 matching 11 bases. The ends lost 2 bases at V and 4 bases at J; junction bases unmatched: 2. This CDR3 comprises 15 residues. Germline V lookup: CDR1 ENHRY, CDR2 SYGVKD. This CDR3 is CAISETSGSPDTQYF. CDR3 DNA: TGTGCCATCAGTGAGACTAGCGGGAGCCCAGATACGCAGTATTTT.

The chain uses TRBV10-3 and TRBJ2-3; D may be TRBD2 (6 bases). The CDR3 is 13 amino acids. Trimming shortened V by 5 bases and J by 6 bases, and 12 bases separated the two germline ends. Germline CDR1 is ENHRY and CDR2 is SYGVKD. This CDR3 reads CAISRLGPDTQYF. The DNA for the CDR3 is TGTGCCATCAGTAGACTAGGGCCGGATACGCAGTATTTT.

This chain joins TRBV28 and TRBJ1-4; D gene ambiguous. V dropped 6 bases and J dropped 8 bases, with 13 bases sitting between them. The CDR3 length is 13 residues. Germline lookup yields CDR1 MDHEN and CDR2 SYDVKM. CDR3 DNA: TGTGCCAGCAGCTCGCCTGGCAGGGAAAAACTGTTTTTT. This sequence encodes CASSSPGREKLFF.

V usage is TRBV30 and J usage is TRBJ2-3; tentatively, D is TRBD2 (5 bases). The CDR3 is 17 residues long. V lost 5 bases and J 0 bases, leaving 21 bases between the germline ends. The germline V gene has CDR1 GTSNPN and CDR2 SVGIG (reference sequence). The CDR3 DNA reads TGTGCCTGGGGCAATGGACTCTCTTCTTATAGCACAGATACGCAGTATTTT. Residues: CAWGNGLSSYSTDTQYF.

CDR3 DNA sequence: TGCGCCAGCAGCTTGTTACCGACAGCACAGACATACGAGCAGTACTTC. Residues: CASSLLPTAQTYEQYF. The chain couples TRBV5-1 to TRBJ2-7; tentatively, D is TRBD1 (5 bases). V lost 1 base and J lost 4, with 18 bases in between. This CDR3 comprises 16 residues. The germline CDR1 and CDR2 sequences are SGHRS and YFSETQ.

The rearrangement links TRBV13 to TRBJ2-7, with no clear D. CDR1 PRHDT and CDR2 FYEKMQ come from the germline V gene (reference sequence). Trimming removed 2 bases at V and 6 bases at J, with 17 bases between. The CDR3 sequence is 15 residues long. CDR3 amino acids: CASSLKSGPSAEQYF. CDR3 DNA: TGTGCCAGCAGCTTAAAATCTGGGCCCTCAGCCGAGCAGTACTTC. Together with reference TRBV13 and TRBJ2-7, the CDR3 gives the full variable domain: AAGVIQSPRHLIKEKRETATLKCYPIPRHDTVYWYQQGPGQDPQFLISFYEKMQSDKGSIPDRFSAQQFSDYHSELNMSSLELGDSALYFCASSLKSGPSAEQYFGPGTRLTVT.